The TCR beta chain under discussion was sequenced for a study of graft-versus-host responses after intestinal transplantation. Study in general: Transplant recipients had multivisceral, liver-intestinal, or isolated intestinal grafts.

Clones were read by immunoSEQ multiplex PCR, and TCRdb kept only the in-frame ones, dropping some. The profile shows about 100,000 clones, about 91% of them singletons. This CDR3 region has 16 residues. Trimming left V 5 bases short and J 4 bases short, with 20 bases between. Germline V gene data show CDR1 as PRHDT and CDR2 as FYEKMQ (reference sequence). This clone was counted once. Its matching antigen is unknown. Broader study findings: Peak circulating GvH clone levels were associated with early post-transplant HvG declines.

V is TRBV13 and J is TRBJ1-1; weak D call: TRBD1 (6 bases). The sample in question was unstimulated CD4+ T cells sorted from spleen or lymph node cells, obtained before transplant. This receptor was identified in a human donor who was the organ donor for an intestinal transplant. CDR3 protein: CASSLWTAPWGTEAFF. CDR3 in DNA: TGTGCCAGCAGCCTGTGGACAGCCCCTTGGGGCACTGAAGCTTTCTTT.